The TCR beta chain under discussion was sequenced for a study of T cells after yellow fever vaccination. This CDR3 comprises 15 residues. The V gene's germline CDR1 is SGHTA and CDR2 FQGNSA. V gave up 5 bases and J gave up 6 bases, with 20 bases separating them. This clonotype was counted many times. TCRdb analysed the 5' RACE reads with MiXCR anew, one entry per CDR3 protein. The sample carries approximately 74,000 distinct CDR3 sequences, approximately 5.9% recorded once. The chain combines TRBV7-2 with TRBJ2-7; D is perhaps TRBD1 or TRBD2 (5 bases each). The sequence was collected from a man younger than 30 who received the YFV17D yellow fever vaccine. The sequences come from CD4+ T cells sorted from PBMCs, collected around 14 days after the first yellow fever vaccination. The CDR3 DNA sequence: TGTGCCAGCAGCCATGACCAGGGATGGGCGGGCGAGCAGTACTTC. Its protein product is CASSHDQGWAGEQYF.